This T cell receptor (beta chain) was sequenced in a study of T cells in Graves' hyperthyroidism and ophthalmopathy. Graves' hyperthyroidism without ophthalmopathy progression within 18 months was termed stable. Uncontrolled infection, other autoimmune disease, pregnancy or lactation led to exclusion. The TCR beta CDR3 regions underwent amplification using RNA transcripts as the source. The TCR CDR3 first-round RT-PCR relied on the HTBI primer set. TCRdb redid the calling of the multiplex PCR reads with MiXCR, one entry per CDR3 protein. The sample records hundreds of thousands of distinct CDR3 sequences, roughly 13% being singletons. Trimming took 7 bases from V and 3 from J, leaving 19 bases between them. The CDR3 consists of 16 residues. With regard to this clonotype: A much larger clone sits a single nucleotide away, making a read error possible.

The material sequenced was blood. The TCR comes from a woman in her 30s with Graves' hyperthyroidism. J is TRBJ2-1 and V is TRBV12-3 or TRBV12-4; D gene ambiguous. The CDR3, as DNA: TGTGCCAGCACCCAAGAGGTTTCGTCATTCTACAATGAGCAGTTCTTC. Translation gives CASTQEVSSFYNEQFF.